These 2 T cell receptor beta chains were sequenced from one sample in a study of technical replicates of blood from several donors. The data were produced by immunoSEQ multiplex PCR, yet TCRdb's version contains in-frame clones alone and is incomplete. The profile shows around 76,000 clones, approximately 90% of them singletons. The specimen sequenced was T cells isolated from PBMCs. The receptors were sampled from a human donor in good health.

For the CDR3, the DNA is TGTGCCAGCAGTGAAGTGTATAGCAATCAGCCCCAGCATTTT. Protein product: CASSEVYSNQPQHF. J is TRBJ1-5 and V is TRBV6-1; no clear D. The CDR3 consists of 14 residues. Trimming pared 1 base from V and 0 bases from J, leaving 4 bases between. Germline CDR1 reads MNHNS; CDR2 reads SASEGT.

This chain links TRBV7-8 with TRBJ2-7; 7 positions agree with TRBD1. The length of the CDR3 is 15 residues. Looked up from germline, CDR1 is SGHVS and CDR2 is FQNEAQ. Trimming at V came to 3 bases and at J to 0 bases, leaving 5 bases not matched to a gene. The CDR3 loop is CASSLDRFFSYEQYF. In DNA form, the CDR3 reads TGTGCCAGCAGCTTGGACAGGTTTTTCTCCTACGAGCAGTACTTC. The whole variable domain, remainder taken from reference TRBV7-8 and TRBJ2-7, is GAGVSQSPRYKVAKRGQDVALRCDPISGHVSLFWYQQALGQGPEFLTYFQNEAQLDKSGLPSDRFFAERPEGSVSTLKIQRTQQEDSAVYLCASSLDRFFSYEQYFGPGTRLTVT.